The 5 T cell receptor beta chains below were found in one sample sequenced in a study of blood T cell repertoires in COVID-19. The assay was immunoSEQ multiplex PCR, and TCRdb's table has in-frame clones only and misses some. Of fewer than 300,000 clones in the sample, approximately 85% are singletons; the top ten hold 0.85% to 0.9%. Sequencing was carried out using peripheral blood. Every receptor here comes from a human donor with COVID-19, enrolled during active disease. The donor label of this sample is uncertain.

The chain combines TRBV14 with TRBJ1-6, with TRBD1 as a possible D gene (6 bases). The germline CDR1 and CDR2 sequences are SGHDN and FVKESK. The CDR3 is made up of 19 amino acids. Trimming took 4 bases from V and 4 from J, leaving 23 bases between them. The CDR3 spells CASSLETQGRGLYNSPLHF. The CDR3 nucleotides are TGTGCCAGCAGCCTAGAAACCCAGGGGCGCGGCCTTTATAATTCACCCCTCCACTTT.

The J gene is TRBJ1-4, the V gene TRBV3-1 (or the pseudogene TRBV3-2); 8 bases align to TRBD1. With V trimmed by 1 base and J by 4 bases, 5 bases remained unmatched. The CDR3 is made up of 16 amino acids. The germline V gene encodes CDR1 LGHDT and CDR2 YNNKEL (reference sequence). Written as DNA, the CDR3 is TGTGCCAGCAGCCAAGCCAGGGGGCGCGGTAATGAAAAACTGTTTTTT. This gives the protein CASSQARGRGNEKLFF.

The J gene is TRBJ2-5, the V gene TRBV7-8; 10 nucleotides align to TRBD2. From germline, CDR1 is SGHVS and CDR2 FQNEAQ. Germline trimming cut 0 bases from V and 3 bases from J; bases unmatched to any gene: 1. There are 15 residues in the CDR3. CDR3 sequence: CASSLAGLAEETQYF. The CDR3, as DNA: TGTGCCAGCAGCTTAGCCGGACTAGCGGAAGAGACCCAGTACTTC.

V usage is TRBV14 and J usage is TRBJ2-7, with 8 bases that match TRBD1. The CDR3 has 17 amino acids. Trimming at V came to 0 bases and at J to 6 bases, leaving 13 bases not matched to a gene. Germline loops: CDR1 SGHDN, CDR2 FVKESK. The chain's CDR3 is CASSQDLNRGLFGEQYF. The CDR3 DNA sequence: TGTGCCAGCAGCCAAGATTTGAACAGGGGGTTGTTCGGCGAGCAGTACTTC.

V usage is TRBV28 and J usage is TRBJ1-2; 7 nucleotides line up with TRBD1. CDR1 and CDR2 from the germline V gene are MDHEN and SYDVKM. The V segment lost 5 bases and the J segment 8 bases; nucleotides outside the gene matches: 20. This CDR3 is 17 amino acids long. CDR3 protein: CASSPQIQAWTGSGYTF. The CDR3 nucleotides read TGTGCCAGCAGTCCCCAAATACAGGCGTGGACAGGATCCGGCTACACCTTC.